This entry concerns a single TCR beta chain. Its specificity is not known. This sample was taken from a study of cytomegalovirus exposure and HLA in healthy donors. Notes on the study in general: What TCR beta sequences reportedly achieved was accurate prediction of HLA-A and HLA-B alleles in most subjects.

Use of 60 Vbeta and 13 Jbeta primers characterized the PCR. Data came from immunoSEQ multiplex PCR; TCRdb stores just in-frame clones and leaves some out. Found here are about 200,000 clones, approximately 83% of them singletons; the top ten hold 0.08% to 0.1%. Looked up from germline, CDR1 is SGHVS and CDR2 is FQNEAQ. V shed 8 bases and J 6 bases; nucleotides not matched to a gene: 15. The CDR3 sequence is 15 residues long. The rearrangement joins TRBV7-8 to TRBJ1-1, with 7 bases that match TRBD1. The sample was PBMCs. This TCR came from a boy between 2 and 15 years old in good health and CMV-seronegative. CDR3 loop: CASGPPAGGISEAFF. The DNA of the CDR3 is TGTGCCAGCGGACCACCCGCAGGGGGTATCTCTGAAGCTTTCTTT.